This T cell receptor beta chain originates from a study of cytomegalovirus exposure and HLA in healthy donors. Study-wide background: Researchers found that less than 90% of 398 genotyped donors fell within the Caucasian-associated ancestry cluster. Study outcomes and limitations: Later analysis revealed greater clonal expansion in HLA-associated TCR beta chains than in equally common others. Most TCR sequences showed up rarely, but some public TCRs showed up in many donors.

Between the trimmed V and J ends, which lost 3 bases and 2 bases, there was a span of 12 bases. CDR1 is MDHEN and CDR2 is SYDVKM in the germline V gene. The CDR3 covers 15 residues. Points on this clone: The antigen is unknown.

The study ran its PCR with 60 Vbeta and 13 Jbeta primers. Some clones are missing from TCRdb's copy, which holds only in-frame ones; the method was immunoSEQ multiplex PCR. The table lists over 150,000 clones, around 75% of them singletons. Material: PBMCs. The source of this sequence is a woman in her twenties or thirties in good health and CMV-seropositive. The chain joins TRBV28 to TRBJ2-3; D not resolved. CDR3 residues: CASSFFLPVTDTQYF. The DNA for the CDR3 is TGTGCCAGCAGTTTTTTCCTTCCCGTCACAGATACGCAGTATTTT.